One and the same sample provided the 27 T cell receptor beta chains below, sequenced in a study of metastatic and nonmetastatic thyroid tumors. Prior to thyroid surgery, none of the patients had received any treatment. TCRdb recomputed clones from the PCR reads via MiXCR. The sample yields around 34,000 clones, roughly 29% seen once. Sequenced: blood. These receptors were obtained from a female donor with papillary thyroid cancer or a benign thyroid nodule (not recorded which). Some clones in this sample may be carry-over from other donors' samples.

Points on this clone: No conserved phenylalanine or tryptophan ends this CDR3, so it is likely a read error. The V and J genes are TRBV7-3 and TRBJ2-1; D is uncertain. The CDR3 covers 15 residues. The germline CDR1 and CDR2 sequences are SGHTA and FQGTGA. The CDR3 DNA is TGTGCCTGCAGCTTATCTGTGGATTCCTACAATGAGCAGTTCTGC. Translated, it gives CACSLSVDSYNEQFC.

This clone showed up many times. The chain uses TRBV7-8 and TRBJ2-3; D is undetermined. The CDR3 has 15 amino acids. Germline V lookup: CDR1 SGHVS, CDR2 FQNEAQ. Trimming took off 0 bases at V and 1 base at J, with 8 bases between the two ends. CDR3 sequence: CASSLAWVGTDTQYF. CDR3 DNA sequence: TGTGCCAGCAGCTTAGCGTGGGTCGGCACAGATACGCAGTATTTT.

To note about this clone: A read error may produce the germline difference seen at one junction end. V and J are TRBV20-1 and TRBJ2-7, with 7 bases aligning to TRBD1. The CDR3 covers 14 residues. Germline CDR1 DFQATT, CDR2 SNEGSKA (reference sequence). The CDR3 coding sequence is TGCAGTGCCCTTACCGGTACAGGGGCCTACGAGCGGTACTTC. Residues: CSALTGTGAYERYF.

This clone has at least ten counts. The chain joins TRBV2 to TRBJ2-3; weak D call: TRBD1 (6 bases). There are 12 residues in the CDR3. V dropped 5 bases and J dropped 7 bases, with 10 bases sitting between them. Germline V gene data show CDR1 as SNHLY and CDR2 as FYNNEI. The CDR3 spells CASSMGANTQYF. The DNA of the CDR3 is TGTGCCAGCAGTATGGGGGCTAATACGCAGTATTTT.

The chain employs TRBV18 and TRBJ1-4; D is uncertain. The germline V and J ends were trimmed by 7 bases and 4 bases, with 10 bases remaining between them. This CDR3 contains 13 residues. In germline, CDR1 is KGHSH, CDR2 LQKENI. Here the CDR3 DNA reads TGTGCCAGCTTAGGACCTTGTAATGAAAAACTGTTTTTT. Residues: CASLGPCNEKLFF.

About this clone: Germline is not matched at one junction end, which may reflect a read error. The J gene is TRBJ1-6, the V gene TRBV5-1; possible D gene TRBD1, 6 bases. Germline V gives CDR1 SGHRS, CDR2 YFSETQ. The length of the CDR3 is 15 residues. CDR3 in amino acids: CASSSREAGTSPLHF. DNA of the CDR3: TGCGCCAGCAGCAGCCGGGAAGCGGGGACATCACCACTCCACTTT. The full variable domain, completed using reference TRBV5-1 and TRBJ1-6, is KAGVTQTPRYLIKTRGQQVTLSCSPISGHRSVSWYQQTPGQGLQFLFEYFSETQRNKGNFPGRFSGRQFSNSRSEMNVSTLELGDSALYLCASSSREAGTSPLHFGNGTRLTVT.

CDR3 DNA: TGTGCCAGCAGGCACGACAGGGAGGGTAATGTCGAGACCCAGTACTTC. This sequence encodes CASRHDREGNVETQYF. This chain joins TRBV6-2 or TRBV6-3 and TRBJ2-5; D may match TRBD1 or TRBD2 (7 bases each). The CDR3 consists of 16 residues. V lost 6 bases, J lost 5 bases, and 22 bases lay in between. Germline V gene lookup returns CDR1 MNHEY and CDR2 SVGEGT.

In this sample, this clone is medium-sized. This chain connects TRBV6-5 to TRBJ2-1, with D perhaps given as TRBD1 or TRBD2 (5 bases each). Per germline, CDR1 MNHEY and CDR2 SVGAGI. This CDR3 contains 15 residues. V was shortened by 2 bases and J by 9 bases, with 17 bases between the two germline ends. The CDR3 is CASSYGSGRVGEQFF. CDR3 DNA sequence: TGTGCCAGCAGTTACGGTTCAGGGCGGGTCGGTGAGCAGTTCTTC.

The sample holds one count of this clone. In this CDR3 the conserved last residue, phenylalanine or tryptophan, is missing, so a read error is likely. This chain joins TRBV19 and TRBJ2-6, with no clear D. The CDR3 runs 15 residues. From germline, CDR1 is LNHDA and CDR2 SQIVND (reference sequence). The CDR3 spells CASSIGVTGSNVLTY. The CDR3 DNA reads TGTGCCAGTAGTATCGGTGTGACTGGGTCCAACGTCCTGACTTAC.

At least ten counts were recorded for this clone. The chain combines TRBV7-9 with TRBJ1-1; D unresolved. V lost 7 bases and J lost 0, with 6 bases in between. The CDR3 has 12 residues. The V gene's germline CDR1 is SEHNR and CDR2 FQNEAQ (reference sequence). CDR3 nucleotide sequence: TGTGCCAGCAATTCTCTGAACACTGAAGCTTTCTTT. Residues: CASNSLNTEAFF.

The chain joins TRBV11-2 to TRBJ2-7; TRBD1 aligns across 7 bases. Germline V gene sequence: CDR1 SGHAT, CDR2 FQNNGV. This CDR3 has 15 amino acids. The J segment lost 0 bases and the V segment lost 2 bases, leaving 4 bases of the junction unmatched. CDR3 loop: CASSLNRDSSYEQYF. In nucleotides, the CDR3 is TGTGCCAGCAGCTTAAACCGGGACAGCTCCTACGAGCAGTACTTC.

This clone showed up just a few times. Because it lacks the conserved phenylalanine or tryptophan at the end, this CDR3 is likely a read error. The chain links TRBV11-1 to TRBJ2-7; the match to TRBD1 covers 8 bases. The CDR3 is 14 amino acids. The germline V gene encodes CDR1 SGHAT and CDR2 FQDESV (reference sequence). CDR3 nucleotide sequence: TGTGCCATCAGCTTCGGGACAGGCCCCTACGAGCAGTACTCC. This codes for CAISFGTGPYEQYS.

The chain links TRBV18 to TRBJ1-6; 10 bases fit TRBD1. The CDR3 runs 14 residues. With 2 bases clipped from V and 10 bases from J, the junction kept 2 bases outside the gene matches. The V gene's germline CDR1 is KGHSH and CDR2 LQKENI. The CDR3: CASSPGQGGSPLHF. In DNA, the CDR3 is TGTGCCAGCTCACCAGGACAGGGGGGATCACCCCTCCACTTT.

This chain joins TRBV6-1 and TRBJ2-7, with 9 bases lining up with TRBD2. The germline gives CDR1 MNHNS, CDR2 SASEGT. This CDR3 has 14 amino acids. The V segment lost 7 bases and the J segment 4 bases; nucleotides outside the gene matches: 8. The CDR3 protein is CASISGGRGYEQYF. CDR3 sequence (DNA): TGTGCCAGCATAAGCGGGGGGCGAGGGTACGAGCAGTACTTC.

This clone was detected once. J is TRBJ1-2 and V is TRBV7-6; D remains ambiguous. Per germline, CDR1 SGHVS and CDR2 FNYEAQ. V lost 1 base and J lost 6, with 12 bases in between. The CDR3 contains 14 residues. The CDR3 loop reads CASSLGGGLNGYTF. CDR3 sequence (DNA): TGTGCCAGCAGCTTAGGAGGAGGACTGAATGGCTACACCTTC.

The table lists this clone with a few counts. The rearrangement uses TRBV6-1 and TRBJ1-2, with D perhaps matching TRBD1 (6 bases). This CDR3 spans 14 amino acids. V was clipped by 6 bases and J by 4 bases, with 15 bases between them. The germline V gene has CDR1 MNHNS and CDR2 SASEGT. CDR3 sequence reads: CASSLGAGVYGYTF. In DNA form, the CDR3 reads TGTGCCAGCAGCCTAGGGGCAGGGGTCTATGGCTACACCTTC.

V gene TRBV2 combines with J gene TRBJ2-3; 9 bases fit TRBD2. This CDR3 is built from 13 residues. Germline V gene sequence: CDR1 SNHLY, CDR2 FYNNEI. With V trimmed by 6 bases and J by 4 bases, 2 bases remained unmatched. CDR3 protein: CASRASGADTQYF. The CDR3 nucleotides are TGTGCCAGCAGGGCTAGCGGGGCAGATACGCAGTATTTT.

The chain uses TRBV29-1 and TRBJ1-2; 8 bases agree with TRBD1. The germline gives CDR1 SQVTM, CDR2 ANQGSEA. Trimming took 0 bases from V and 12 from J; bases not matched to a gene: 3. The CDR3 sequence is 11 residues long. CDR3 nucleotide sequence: TGCAGCGTTGAAGATACAGGGGGAAACACCTTC. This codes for CSVEDTGGNTF.

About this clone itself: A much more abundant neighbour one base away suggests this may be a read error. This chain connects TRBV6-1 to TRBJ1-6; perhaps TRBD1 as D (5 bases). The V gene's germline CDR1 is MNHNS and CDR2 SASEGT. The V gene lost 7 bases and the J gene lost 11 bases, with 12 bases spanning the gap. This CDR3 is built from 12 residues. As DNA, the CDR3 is TGTGCCAGCAACTCGTTGGGACCACCCCTCCACTTT. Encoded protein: CASNSLGPPLHF.

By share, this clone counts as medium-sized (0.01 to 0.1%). This CDR3 is CASSSKTSGSEGNEQFF. The DNA of the CDR3 is TGTGCCAGCAGTTCCAAAACTAGCGGGAGCGAGGGGAATGAGCAGTTCTTC. This chain connects TRBV12-3 or TRBV12-4 to TRBJ2-1; TRBD2 matches 11 bases. The CDR3 runs to 17 residues. The J segment lost 7 bases and the V segment lost 4 bases, leaving 12 bases of the junction unmatched.

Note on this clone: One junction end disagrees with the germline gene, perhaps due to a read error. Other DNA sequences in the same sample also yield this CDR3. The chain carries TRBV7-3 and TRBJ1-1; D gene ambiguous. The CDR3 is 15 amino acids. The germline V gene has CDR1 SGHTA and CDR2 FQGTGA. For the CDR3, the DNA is TGCGCCAGCAGCTCGCAACAGATTACGAACACTGAAGCTTTCTTT. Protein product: CASSSQQITNTEAFF. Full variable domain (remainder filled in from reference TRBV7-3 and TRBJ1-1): GAGVSQTPSNKVTEKGKYVELRCDPISGHTALYWYRQSLGQGPEFLIYFQGTGAADDSGLPNDRFFAVRPEGSVSTLKIQRTERGDSAVYLCASSSQQITNTEAFFGQGTRLTVV.

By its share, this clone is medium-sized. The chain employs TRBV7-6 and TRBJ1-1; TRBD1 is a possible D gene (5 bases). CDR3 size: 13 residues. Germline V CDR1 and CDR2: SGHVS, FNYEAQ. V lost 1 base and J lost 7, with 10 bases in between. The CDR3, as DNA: TGTGCCAGCAGCTTAGATGGGGGGAGTGAAGCTTTCTTT. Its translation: CASSLDGGSEAFF.

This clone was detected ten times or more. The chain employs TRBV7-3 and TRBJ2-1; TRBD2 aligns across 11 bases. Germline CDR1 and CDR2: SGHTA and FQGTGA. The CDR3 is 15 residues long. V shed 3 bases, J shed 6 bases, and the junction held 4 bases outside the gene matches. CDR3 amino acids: CASSFGLAGGNEQFF. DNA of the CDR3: TGTGCCAGCAGCTTCGGGCTAGCGGGGGGCAATGAGCAGTTCTTC.

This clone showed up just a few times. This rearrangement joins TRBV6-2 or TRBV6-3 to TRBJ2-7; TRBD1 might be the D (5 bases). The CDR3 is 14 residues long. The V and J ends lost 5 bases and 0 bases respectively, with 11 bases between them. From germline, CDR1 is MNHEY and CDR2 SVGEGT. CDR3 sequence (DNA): TGTGCCAGCAGTCTAGGTGACAGCTCCTACGAGCAGTACTTC. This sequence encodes CASSLGDSSYEQYF.

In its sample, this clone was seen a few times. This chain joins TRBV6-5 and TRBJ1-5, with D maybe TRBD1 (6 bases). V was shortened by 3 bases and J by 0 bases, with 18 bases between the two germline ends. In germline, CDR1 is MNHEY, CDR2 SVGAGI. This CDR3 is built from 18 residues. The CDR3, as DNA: TGTGCCAGCAGTTATTTGGTTTTGGACAGAGTTAGCAATCAGCCCCAGCATTTT. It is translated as CASSYLVLDRVSNQPQHF.

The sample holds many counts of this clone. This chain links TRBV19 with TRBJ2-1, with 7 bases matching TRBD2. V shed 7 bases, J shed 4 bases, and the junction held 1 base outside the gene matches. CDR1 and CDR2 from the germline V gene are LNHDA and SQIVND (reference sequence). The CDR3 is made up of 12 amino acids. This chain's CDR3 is CASTSGYNEQFF. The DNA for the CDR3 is TGTGCCAGTACTAGCGGTTACAATGAGCAGTTCTTC.

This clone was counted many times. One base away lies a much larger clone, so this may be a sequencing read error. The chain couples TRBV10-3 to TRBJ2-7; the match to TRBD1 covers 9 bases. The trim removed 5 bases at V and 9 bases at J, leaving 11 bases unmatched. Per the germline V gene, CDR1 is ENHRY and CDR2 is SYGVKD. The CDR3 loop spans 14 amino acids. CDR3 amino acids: CAISREDRGHGQYF. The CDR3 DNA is TGTGCCATCAGTCGGGAGGACAGGGGACACGGGCAGTACTTC.